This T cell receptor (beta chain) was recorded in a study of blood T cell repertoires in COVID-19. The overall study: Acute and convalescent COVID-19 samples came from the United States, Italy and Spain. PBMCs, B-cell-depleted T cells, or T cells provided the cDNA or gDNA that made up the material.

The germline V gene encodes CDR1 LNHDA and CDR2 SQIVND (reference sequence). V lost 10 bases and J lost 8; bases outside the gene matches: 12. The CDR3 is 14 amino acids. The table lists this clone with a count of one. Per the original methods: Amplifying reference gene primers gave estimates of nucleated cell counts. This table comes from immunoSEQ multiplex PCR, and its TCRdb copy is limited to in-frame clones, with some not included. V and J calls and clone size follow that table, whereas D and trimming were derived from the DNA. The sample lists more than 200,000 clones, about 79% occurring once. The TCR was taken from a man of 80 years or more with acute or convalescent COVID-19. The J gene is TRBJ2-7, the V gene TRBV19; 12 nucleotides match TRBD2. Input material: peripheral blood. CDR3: CATREGLAGYKQYF. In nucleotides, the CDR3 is TGTGCCACCAGAGAAGGACTAGCGGGATATAAGCAGTACTTC.